These 18 T cell receptor beta chains were all obtained from the same sample, sequenced in a study of identical twins. TCRdb recomputed calls from the 5' RACE reads with MiXCR, one row per CDR3 protein. The table records 430,000 or so distinct CDR3 sequences, 24% of them present only once. The same sample was also used in a study of T cells expressing NK-cell markers.

The sample consisted of CD4+ T cells sorted from blood. These receptors all come from a woman younger than 35 in good health.

The chain combines TRBV18 with TRBJ2-1, with D unresolved. Trimming took 6 bases from V and 8 from J, leaving 14 bases between them. CDR3 size: 13 residues. Germline values: CDR1 KGHSH, CDR2 LQKENI. The CDR3 here is CASSLRNRDEQFF. The CDR3 DNA follows: TGTGCCAGCTCCCTTCGTAACCGCGATGAGCAGTTCTTC.

This clonotype was counted only a few times. This chain links TRBV7-7 with TRBJ2-1; 10 bases agree with TRBD2. This CDR3 has 16 amino acids. Germline-derived CDR1 and CDR2 are SSHAT and FNYEAQ (reference sequence). Losses at the gene ends were 5 bases for V and 6 bases for J; bases not matched to a gene: 10. The CDR3: CASSLLGLADRNEQFF. The CDR3 DNA follows: TGTGCCAGCAGCCTGTTAGGACTAGCGGACCGCAATGAGCAGTTCTTC.

Only a few counts were recorded for this clonotype. The rearrangement joins TRBV29-1 to TRBJ1-2; D is perhaps TRBD1 (6 bases). Trimming left V 2 bases short and J 4 bases short, with 11 bases between. The length of the CDR3 is 13 residues. Germline CDR1 is SQVTM and CDR2 is ANQGSEA. CDR3 DNA: TGCAGCGTTGAATTGGTACAGGGCTATGGCTACACCTTC. It is translated as CSVELVQGYGYTF.

This clonotype has a handful of counts. V and J are TRBV12-3 or TRBV12-4 and TRBJ2-5; maybe TRBD1 (6 bases). Trimming cost V 7 bases and J 7 bases, with 13 bases left between them. The CDR3 runs 12 residues. CDR3 nucleotides: TGTGCCAGCACCAGGCGAGGGGGGACCCAGTACTTC. Protein product: CASTRRGGTQYF.

The chain employs TRBV5-6 and TRBJ1-2; TRBD1 aligns across 10 bases. This CDR3 has 16 residues. Per germline, CDR1 SGHDT and CDR2 YYEEEE. V shed 1 base and J 4 bases; nucleotides not matched to a gene: 7. The CDR3, as DNA: TGTGCCAGCAGCTTGTCTGGGGACAGGGGTTTCTATGGCTACACCTTC. The encoded protein is CASSLSGDRGFYGYTF. Drawing the rest from reference TRBV5-6 and TRBJ1-2, the complete variable domain is DAGVTQSPTHLIKTRGQQVTLRCSPKSGHDTVSWYQQALGQGPQFIFQYYEEEERQRGNFPDRFSGHQFPNYSSELNVNALLLGDSALYLCASSLSGDRGFYGYTFGSGTRLTVV.

This clonotype was found a few times. The genes are TRBV12-3 or TRBV12-4 and TRBJ2-7; 9 nucleotides match TRBD2. V gave up 5 bases and J gave up 4 bases; unmatched junction bases: 3. The CDR3 runs 13 residues. The CDR3: CASSGGLAYEQYF. In DNA, the CDR3 is TGTGCCAGCAGTGGGGGACTAGCTTACGAGCAGTACTTC.

The chain recombines TRBV5-1 with TRBJ1-2, with D hard to call. Germline V gene sequence: CDR1 SGHRS, CDR2 YFSETQ. V was trimmed by 1 base and J by 7 bases, leaving 14 bases between them. This CDR3 contains 14 residues. CDR3 bases: TGCGCCAGCAGCTTGATTCCCGGGGAGTCTGGCTACACCTTC. Its translation: CASSLIPGESGYTF.

There are a few counts of this clonotype. This chain joins TRBV20-1 and TRBJ2-1; 8 bases agree with TRBD2. The CDR3 has 14 residues. Germline loops: CDR1 DFQATT, CDR2 SNEGSKA (reference sequence). V gave up 1 base and J gave up 5 bases; unmatched junction bases: 4. The CDR3 reads CSARASGSDNEQFF. The DNA of the CDR3 is TGCAGTGCTAGAGCCAGCGGGAGCGACAATGAGCAGTTCTTC.

This clonotype was seen a handful of times. The CDR3 region is CASRDWGGWETQYF. In DNA form, the CDR3 reads TGTGCCAGCAGAGATTGGGGGGGCTGGGAGACCCAGTACTTC. The chain uses TRBV3-1 and TRBJ2-5; maybe TRBD2 (7 bases). The germline V and J ends were trimmed by 6 bases and 5 bases, with 16 bases remaining between them. Germline lookup yields CDR1 LGHDT and CDR2 YNNKEL (reference sequence). The CDR3 is made up of 14 amino acids.

This clonotype appeared many times. J is TRBJ1-6 and V is TRBV7-2, with unresolved D. Per germline, CDR1 SGHTA and CDR2 FQGNSA. V lost 5 bases to trimming and J lost 4 bases, with 12 bases between them. The CDR3 runs 15 residues. DNA of the CDR3: TGTGCCAGCAGCCGTGCGGGGAATTATAATTCACCCCTCCACTTT. Amino acid sequence: CASSRAGNYNSPLHF. The full variable domain, completed using reference TRBV7-2 and TRBJ1-6, is GAGVSQSPSNKVTEKGKDVELRCDPISGHTALYWYRQSLGQGLEFLIYFQGNSAPDKSGLPSDRFSAERTGGSVSTLTIQRTQQEDSAVYLCASSRAGNYNSPLHFGNGTRLTVT.

Remarks on this clonotype: The junction departs from germline at one end; a sequencing error may be responsible. V gene TRBV27 combines with J gene TRBJ2-5, with D maybe TRBD2 (7 bases). Germline loops: CDR1 MNHEY, CDR2 SMNVEV (reference sequence). The CDR3 consists of 15 residues. The CDR3 protein is CASRGGGRLRESQYF. The CDR3 region has the DNA TGTGCCAGCAGGGGGGGCGGGAGACTGCGGGAGAGCCAGTACTTC.

This clonotype was seen just once. The chain has TRBV7-6 and TRBJ2-7; TRBD2 aligns across 10 bases. Per the germline V gene, CDR1 is SGHVS and CDR2 is FNYEAQ. The CDR3 covers 20 residues. The V and J ends lost 6 bases and 0 bases, in that order; junction bases with no gene match: 20. CDR3 loop: CASRGKQGSTSGPFSYEQYF. CDR3 coding DNA: TGTGCCAGCAGGGGGAAACAGGGGTCGACTAGCGGGCCCTTCTCCTACGAGCAGTACTTC.

The chain links TRBV10-3 to TRBJ2-7, with 8 bases fitting TRBD2. V was pared by 3 bases and J by 2 bases, with 6 bases of the junction left unmatched. The CDR3 runs to 15 residues. Germline V gene lookup returns CDR1 ENHRY and CDR2 SYGVKD. The CDR3 sequence: CAISELKREPYEQYF. Written as DNA, the CDR3 is TGTGCCATCAGTGAACTTAAGCGGGAGCCCTACGAGCAGTACTTC.

The rearrangement joins TRBV5-5 to TRBJ2-2; TRBD2 is a possible D gene (6 bases). The CDR3 has 17 residues. Germline values: CDR1 SGHKS, CDR2 YYEKEE (reference sequence). The V gene lost 4 bases and the J gene lost 5 bases, with 21 bases spanning the gap. The CDR3 loop is CASSQTGTSTFTGELFF. CDR3 nucleotides: TGTGCCAGCAGCCAGACCGGGACTTCGACGTTTACCGGGGAGCTGTTTTTT.

The chain has TRBV20-1 and TRBJ2-1; TRBD2 agrees at 14 bases. V lost 0 bases and J lost 8; bases outside the gene matches: 3. CDR1 DFQATT and CDR2 SNEGSKA come from the germline V gene (reference sequence). This CDR3 has 15 residues. The CDR3 DNA sequence: TGCAGTGCTAGAGATTCGGGACTAGCGGGGGATGAGCAGTTCTTC. It specifies CSARDSGLAGDEQFF.

This clonotype was seen a few times. V gene TRBV6-5 combines with J gene TRBJ2-7; the D is unclear. There are 14 residues in the CDR3. From germline, CDR1 is MNHEY and CDR2 SVGAGI. Trimming shortened V by 1 base and J by 4 bases, and 11 bases separated the two germline ends. This CDR3 is CASSYWAVLYEQYF. DNA for the CDR3: TGTGCCAGCAGTTACTGGGCGGTTCTGTACGAGCAGTACTTC.

This clonotype was detected only a few times. This chain links TRBV7-2 with TRBJ1-6; D is uncertain. This CDR3 comprises 12 residues. The germline V gene encodes CDR1 SGHTA and CDR2 FQGNSA. Deletions cut 6 bases from V and 6 bases from J, with 6 bases between. DNA for the CDR3: TGTGCCAGCAGACGGGTTAATTCACCCCTCCACTTT. It specifies CASRRVNSPLHF.

This clonotype has at least ten counts. The chain links TRBV12-3 or TRBV12-4 to TRBJ2-1; 11 positions match TRBD2. CDR3 length: 17 amino acids. After removal of 5 bases from V and 5 bases from J, the junction contained 11 bases not matched to a gene. The CDR3 sequence is CASSPHASGGWDNEQFF. The CDR3 DNA sequence: TGTGCCAGCAGTCCCCACGCTAGCGGGGGGTGGGACAATGAGCAGTTCTTC.